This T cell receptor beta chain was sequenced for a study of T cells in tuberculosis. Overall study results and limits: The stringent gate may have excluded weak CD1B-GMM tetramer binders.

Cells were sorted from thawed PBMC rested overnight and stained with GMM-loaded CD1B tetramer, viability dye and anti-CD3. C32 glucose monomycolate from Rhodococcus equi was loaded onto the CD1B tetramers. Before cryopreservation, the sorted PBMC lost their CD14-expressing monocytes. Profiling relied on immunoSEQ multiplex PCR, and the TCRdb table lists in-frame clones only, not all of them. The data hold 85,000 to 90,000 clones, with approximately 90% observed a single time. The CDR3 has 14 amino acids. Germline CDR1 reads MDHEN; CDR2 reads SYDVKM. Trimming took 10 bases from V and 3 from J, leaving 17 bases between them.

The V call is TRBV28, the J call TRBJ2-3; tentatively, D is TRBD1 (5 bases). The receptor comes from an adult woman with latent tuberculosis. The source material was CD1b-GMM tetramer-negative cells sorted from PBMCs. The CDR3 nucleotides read TGTGCCACCCTGGACATTGTGGGGACAGATACGCAGTATTTT. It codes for CATLDIVGTDTQYF. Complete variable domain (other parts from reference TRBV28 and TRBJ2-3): DVKVTQSSRYLVKRTGEKVFLECVQDMDHENMFWYRQDPGLGLRLIYFSYDVKMKEKGDIPEGYSVSREKKERFSLILESASTNQTSMYLCATLDIVGTDTQYFGPGTRLTVL.